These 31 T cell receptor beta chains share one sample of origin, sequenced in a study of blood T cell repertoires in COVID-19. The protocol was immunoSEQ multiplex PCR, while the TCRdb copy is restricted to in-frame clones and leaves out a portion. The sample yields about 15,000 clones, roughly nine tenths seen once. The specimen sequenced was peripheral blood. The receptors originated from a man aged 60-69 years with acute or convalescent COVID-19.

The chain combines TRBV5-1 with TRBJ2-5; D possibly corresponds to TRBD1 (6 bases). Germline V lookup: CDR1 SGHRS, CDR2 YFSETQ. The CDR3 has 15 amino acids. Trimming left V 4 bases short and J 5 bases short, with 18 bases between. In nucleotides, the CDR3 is TGCGCCAGCAGCCGATCACAGGGTTTCGGGGAGACCCAGTACTTC. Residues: CASSRSQGFGETQYF.

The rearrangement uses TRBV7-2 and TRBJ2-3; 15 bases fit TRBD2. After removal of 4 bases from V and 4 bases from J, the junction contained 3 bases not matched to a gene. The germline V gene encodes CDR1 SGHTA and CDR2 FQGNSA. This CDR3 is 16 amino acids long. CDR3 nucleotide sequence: TGTGCCAGCAGCTCACGGACTAGCGGGGGGGCAGATACGCAGTATTTT. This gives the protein CASSSRTSGGADTQYF.

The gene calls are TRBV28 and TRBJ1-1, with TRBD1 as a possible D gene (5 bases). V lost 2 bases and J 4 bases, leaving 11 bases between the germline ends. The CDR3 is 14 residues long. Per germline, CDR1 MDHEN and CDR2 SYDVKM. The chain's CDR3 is CASSLPDGGTEAFF. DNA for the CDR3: TGTGCCAGCAGTTTACCCGACGGGGGCACTGAAGCTTTCTTT.

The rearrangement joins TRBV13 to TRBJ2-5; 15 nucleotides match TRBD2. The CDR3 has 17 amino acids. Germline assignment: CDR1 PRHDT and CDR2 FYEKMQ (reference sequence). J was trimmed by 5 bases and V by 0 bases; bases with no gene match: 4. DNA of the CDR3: TGTGCCAGCAGCTTAGGCCCCGGGACTAGCGGGGGGGAGACCCAGTACTTC. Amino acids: CASSLGPGTSGGETQYF.

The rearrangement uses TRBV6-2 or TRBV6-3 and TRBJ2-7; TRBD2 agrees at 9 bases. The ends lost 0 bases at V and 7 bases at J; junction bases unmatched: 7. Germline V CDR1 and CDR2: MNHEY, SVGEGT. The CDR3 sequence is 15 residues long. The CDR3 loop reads CASSYSASGTGEQYF. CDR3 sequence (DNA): TGTGCCAGCAGTTACTCGGCTAGCGGGACGGGTGAGCAGTACTTC.

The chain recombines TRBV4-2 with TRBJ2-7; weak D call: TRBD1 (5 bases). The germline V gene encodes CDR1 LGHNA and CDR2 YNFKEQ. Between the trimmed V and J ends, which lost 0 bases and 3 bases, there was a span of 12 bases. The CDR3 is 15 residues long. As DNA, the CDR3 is TGTGCCAGCAGCCAAGATTGGGCAGGGTACTACGAGCAGTACTTC. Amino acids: CASSQDWAGYYEQYF.

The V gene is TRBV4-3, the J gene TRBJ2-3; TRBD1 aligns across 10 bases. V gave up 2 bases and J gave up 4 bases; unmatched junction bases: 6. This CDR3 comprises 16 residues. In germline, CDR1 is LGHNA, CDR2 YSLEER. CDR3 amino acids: CASSQNPGQGSDTQYF. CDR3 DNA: TGCGCCAGCAGCCAAAACCCGGGACAGGGGTCAGATACGCAGTATTTT.

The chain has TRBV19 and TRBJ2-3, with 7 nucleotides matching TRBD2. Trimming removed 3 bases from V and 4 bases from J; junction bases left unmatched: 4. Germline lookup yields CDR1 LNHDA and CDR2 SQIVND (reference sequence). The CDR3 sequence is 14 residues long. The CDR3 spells CASSMGGAADTQYF. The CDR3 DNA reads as TGTGCCAGTAGTATGGGAGGGGCGGCAGATACGCAGTATTTT.

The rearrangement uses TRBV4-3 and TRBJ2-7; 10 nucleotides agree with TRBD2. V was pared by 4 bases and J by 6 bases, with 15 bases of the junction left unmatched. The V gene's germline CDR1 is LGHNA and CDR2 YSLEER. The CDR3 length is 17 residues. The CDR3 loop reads CASSPAGSVASGGEQYF. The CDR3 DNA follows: TGCGCCAGCAGCCCGGCAGGCTCCGTGGCTAGCGGGGGCGAGCAGTACTTC.

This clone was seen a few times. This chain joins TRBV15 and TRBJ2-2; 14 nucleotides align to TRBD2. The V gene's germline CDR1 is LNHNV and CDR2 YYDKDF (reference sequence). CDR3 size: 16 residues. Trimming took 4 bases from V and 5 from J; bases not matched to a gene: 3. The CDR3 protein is CATSTRTSGGTGELFF. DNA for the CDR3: TGTGCCACCAGCACCAGGACTAGCGGGGGGACCGGGGAGCTGTTTTTT.

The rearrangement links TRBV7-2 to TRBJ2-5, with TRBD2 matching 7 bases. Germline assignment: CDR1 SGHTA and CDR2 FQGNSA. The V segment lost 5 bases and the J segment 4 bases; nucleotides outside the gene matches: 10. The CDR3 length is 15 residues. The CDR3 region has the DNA TGTGCCAGCAGCGTCACTAGCGCCTCCGGAGAGACCCAGTACTTC. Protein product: CASSVTSASGETQYF.

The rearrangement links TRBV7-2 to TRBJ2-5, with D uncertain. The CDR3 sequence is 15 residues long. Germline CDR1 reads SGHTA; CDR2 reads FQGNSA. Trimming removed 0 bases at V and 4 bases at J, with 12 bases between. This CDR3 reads CASSLAPTSPETQYF. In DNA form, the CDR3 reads TGTGCCAGCAGCTTAGCGCCGACTTCACCAGAGACCCAGTACTTC.

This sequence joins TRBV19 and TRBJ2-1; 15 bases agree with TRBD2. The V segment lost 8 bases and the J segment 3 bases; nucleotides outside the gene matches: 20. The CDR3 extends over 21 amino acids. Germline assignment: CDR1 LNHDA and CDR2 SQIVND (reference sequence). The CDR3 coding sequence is TGTGCCAGTGGCAAAGTATCCCGGACTAGCGGGAGGGCCTTGGGCTACAATGAGCAGTTCTTC. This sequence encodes CASGKVSRTSGRALGYNEQFF.

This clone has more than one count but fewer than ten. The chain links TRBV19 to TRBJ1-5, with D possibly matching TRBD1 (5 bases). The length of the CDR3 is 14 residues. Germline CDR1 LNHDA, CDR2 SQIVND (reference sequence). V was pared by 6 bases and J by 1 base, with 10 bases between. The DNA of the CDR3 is TGTGCCAGTAGCGATGACAGAAGCAATCAGCCCCAGCATTTT. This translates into CASSDDRSNQPQHF.

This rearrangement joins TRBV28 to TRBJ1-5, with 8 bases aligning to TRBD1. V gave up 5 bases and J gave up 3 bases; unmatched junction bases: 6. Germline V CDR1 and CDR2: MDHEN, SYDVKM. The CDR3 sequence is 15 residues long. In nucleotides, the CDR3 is TGTGCCAGCAGTCCTCAGGGGGCCCTCAATCAGCCCCAGCATTTT. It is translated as CASSPQGALNQPQHF.

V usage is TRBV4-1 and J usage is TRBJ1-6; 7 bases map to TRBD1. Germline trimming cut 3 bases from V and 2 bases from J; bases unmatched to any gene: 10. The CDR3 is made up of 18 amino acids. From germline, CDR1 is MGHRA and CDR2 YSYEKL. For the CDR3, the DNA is TGCGCCAGCAGCCAGGATCAGGGGGGAAGGACCTATAATTCACCCCTCCACTTT. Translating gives CASSQDQGGRTYNSPLHF.

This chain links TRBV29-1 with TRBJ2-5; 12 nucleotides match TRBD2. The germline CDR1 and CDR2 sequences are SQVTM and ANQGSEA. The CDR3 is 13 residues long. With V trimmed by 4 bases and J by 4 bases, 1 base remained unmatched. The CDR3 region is CSVGGLAGETQYF. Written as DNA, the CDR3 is TGCAGCGTTGGGGGACTAGCGGGAGAGACCCAGTACTTC.

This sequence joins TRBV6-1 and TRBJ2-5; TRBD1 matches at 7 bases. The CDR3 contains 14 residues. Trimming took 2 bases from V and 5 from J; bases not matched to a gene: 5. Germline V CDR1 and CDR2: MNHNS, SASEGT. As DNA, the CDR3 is TGTGCCAGCAGTGAAAGGGGGCCTGGGGAGACCCAGTACTTC. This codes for CASSERGPGETQYF.

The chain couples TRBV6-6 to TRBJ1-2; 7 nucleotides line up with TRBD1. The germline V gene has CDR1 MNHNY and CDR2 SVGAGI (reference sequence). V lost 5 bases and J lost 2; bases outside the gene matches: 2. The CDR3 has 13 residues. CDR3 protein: CASSPGQNYGYTF. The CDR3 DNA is TGTGCCAGCAGTCCGGGACAGAACTATGGCTACACCTTC.

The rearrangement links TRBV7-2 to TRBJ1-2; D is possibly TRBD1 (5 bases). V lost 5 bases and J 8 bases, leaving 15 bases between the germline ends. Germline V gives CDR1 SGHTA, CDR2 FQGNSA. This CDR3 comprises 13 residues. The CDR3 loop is CASSGGTRVGYTF. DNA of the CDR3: TGTGCCAGCAGCGGGGGGACGCGCGTCGGCTACACCTTC. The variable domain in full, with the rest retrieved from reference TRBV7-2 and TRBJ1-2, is GAGVSQSPSNKVTEKGKDVELRCDPISGHTALYWYRQSLGQGLEFLIYFQGNSAPDKSGLPSDRFSAERTGGSVSTLTIQRTQQEDSAVYLCASSGGTRVGYTFGSGTRLTVV.

The CDR3 bases are TGTGCCTGGAGTCGGTTGTCGAGAGGGCAGCCCCAGCATTTT. Its translation is CAWSRLSRGQPQHF. The chain recombines TRBV30 with TRBJ1-5; D is ambiguous. This CDR3 comprises 14 residues. Trimming took off 2 bases at V and 7 bases at J, with 15 bases between the two ends. CDR1 GTSNPN and CDR2 SVGIG come from the germline V gene (reference sequence).

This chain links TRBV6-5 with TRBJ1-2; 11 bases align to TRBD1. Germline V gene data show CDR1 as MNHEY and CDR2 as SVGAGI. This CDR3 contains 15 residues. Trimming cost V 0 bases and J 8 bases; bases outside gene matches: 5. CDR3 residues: CASSYSMGQGGGYTF. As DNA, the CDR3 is TGTGCCAGCAGTTACTCGATGGGACAGGGGGGCGGCTACACCTTC.

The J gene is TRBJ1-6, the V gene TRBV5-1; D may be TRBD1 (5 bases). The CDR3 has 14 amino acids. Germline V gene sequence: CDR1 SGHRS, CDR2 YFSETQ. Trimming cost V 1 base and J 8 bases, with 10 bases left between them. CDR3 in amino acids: CASSLTGGDSPLHF. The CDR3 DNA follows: TGCGCCAGCAGCTTGACAGGCGGGGATTCACCCCTCCACTTT.

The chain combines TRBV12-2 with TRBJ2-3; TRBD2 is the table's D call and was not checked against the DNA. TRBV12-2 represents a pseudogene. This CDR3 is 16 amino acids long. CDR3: CASRLPSREMSDTQYF. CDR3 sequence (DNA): TGTGCAAGTCGCTTACCAAGTCGGGAAATGTCAGATACGCAGTATTTT.

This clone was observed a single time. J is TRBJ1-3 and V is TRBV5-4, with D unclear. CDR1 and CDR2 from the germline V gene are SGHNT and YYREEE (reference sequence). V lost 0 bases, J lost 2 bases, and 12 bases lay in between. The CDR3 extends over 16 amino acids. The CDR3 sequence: CASSLDLSVTGNTIYF. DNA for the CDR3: TGTGCCAGCAGCTTGGACTTATCGGTAACTGGAAACACCATATATTTT.

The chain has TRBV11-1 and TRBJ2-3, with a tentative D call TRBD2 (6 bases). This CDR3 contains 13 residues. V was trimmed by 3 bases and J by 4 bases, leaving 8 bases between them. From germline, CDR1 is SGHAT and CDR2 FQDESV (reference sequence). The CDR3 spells CASSFPGADTQYF. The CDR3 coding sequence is TGTGCCAGCAGCTTCCCGGGAGCAGATACGCAGTATTTT.

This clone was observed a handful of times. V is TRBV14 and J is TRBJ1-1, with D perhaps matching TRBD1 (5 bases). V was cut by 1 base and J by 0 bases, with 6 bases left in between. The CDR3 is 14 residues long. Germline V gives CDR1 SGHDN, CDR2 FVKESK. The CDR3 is CASSQARVNTEAFF. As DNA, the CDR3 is TGTGCCAGCAGCCAAGCCAGGGTGAACACTGAAGCTTTCTTT.

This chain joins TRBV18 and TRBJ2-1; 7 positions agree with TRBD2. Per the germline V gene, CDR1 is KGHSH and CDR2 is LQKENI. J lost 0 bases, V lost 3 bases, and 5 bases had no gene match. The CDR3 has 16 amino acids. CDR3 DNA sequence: TGTGCCAGCTCACCGGAGGGACTAAGCTCCTACAATGAGCAGTTCTTC. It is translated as CASSPEGLSSYNEQFF.

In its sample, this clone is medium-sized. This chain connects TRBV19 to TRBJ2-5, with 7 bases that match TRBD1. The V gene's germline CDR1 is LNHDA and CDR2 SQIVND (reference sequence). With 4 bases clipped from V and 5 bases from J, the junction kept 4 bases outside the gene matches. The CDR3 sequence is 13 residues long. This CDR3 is CASSKQGWETQYF. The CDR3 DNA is TGTGCCAGTAGTAAACAGGGGTGGGAGACCCAGTACTTC.

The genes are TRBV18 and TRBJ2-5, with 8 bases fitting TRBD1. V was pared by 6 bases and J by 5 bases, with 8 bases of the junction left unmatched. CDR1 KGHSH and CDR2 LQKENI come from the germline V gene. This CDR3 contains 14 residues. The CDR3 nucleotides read TGTGCCAGCTCTGTAGGACAGGGCGGGGAGACCCAGTACTTC. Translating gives CASSVGQGGETQYF.

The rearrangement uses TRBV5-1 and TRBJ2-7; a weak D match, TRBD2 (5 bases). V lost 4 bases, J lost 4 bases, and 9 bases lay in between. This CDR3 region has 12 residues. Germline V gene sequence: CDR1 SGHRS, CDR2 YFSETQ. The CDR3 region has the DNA TGCGCCAGCAGCCCGGACTTTTACGAGCAGTACTTC. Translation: CASSPDFYEQYF. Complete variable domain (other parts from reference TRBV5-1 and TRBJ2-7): KAGVTQTPRYLIKTRGQQVTLSCSPISGHRSVSWYQQTPGQGLQFLFEYFSETQRNKGNFPGRFSGRQFSNSRSEMNVSTLELGDSALYLCASSPDFYEQYFGPGTRLTVT.